This entry lists 14 T cell receptor beta chains sequenced from one sample in a study of shared clonotypes between healthy human individuals. Profiling relied on immunoSEQ multiplex PCR, and the TCRdb table lists in-frame clones only, not all of them. The sample shows over 2 million clones, 85% to 95% of them seen only once. Positively selected for CCR7, the CD45RO-negative cells used as naive CD8 cells excluded terminally differentiated effector memory CD45RA+ cells. Sequencing used naive CD8+ T cells sorted from blood. These receptors originate from a man aged 18 to 30 in good health.

The chain is built from TRBV7-9 and TRBJ1-5; no firm D call. The V and J ends lost 3 bases and 7 bases respectively, with 13 bases between them. The CDR3 has 14 residues. The germline gives CDR1 SEHNR, CDR2 FQNEAQ (reference sequence). The CDR3 DNA follows: TGTGCCAGCAGCTTCAGCGAGGGTCCGCAGCCCCAGCATTTT. Translation: CASSFSEGPQPQHF.

CDR3 in amino acids: CAWAEREGWNEQFF. The CDR3 nucleotides read TGTGCCTGGGCTGAGCGGGAGGGTTGGAATGAGCAGTTCTTC. The chain uses TRBV30 and TRBJ2-1, with 10 bases identical to TRBD2. The CDR3 runs to 14 residues. Germline trimming cut 5 bases from V and 7 bases from J; bases unmatched to any gene: 8. Germline CDR1 reads GTSNPN; CDR2 reads SVGIG (reference sequence).

V and J are TRBV7-9 and TRBJ1-4; TRBD1 matches at 7 bases. CDR3 length: 18 amino acids. V dropped 0 bases and J dropped 13; count of bases not matched to a gene: 20. Germline V gene lookup returns CDR1 SEHNR and CDR2 FQNEAQ (reference sequence). CDR3 region: CASSLAGGAGIDDNGLFF. CDR3 DNA: TGTGCCAGCAGCTTAGCAGGGGGCGCTGGGATTGACGACAATGGACTGTTTTTT.

Concerning this clone: Other DNA sequences in the sample encode the same CDR3. V is TRBV5-6 and J is TRBJ2-1; D gene unclear. The CDR3 consists of 12 residues. Trimming left V 1 base short and J 7 bases short, with 6 bases between. The germline CDR1 and CDR2 sequences are SGHDT and YYEEEE. CDR3 loop: CASSLRVNEQFF. The CDR3 region has the DNA TGTGCCAGCAGCTTGAGGGTTAATGAGCAGTTCTTC.

The genes are TRBV19 and TRBJ1-2; possibly TRBD1 for D (5 bases). V was cut by 2 bases and J by 0 bases, with 7 bases left in between. This CDR3 spans 14 amino acids. The V gene's germline CDR1 is LNHDA and CDR2 SQIVND (reference sequence). For the CDR3, the DNA is TGTGCCAGTAGTATACCGACAGCTAACTATGGCTACACCTTC. Its translation is CASSIPTANYGYTF.

This chain connects TRBV7-9 to TRBJ1-2; D is unresolved. Germline assignment: CDR1 SEHNR and CDR2 FQNEAQ (reference sequence). V lost 2 bases to trimming and J lost 5 bases, with 9 bases between them. CDR3 length: 13 residues. The DNA of the CDR3 is TGTGCCAGCAGCTTATACTCCATTTATGGCTACACCTTC. This codes for CASSLYSIYGYTF.

The rearrangement uses TRBV5-1 and TRBJ1-2; 8 positions match TRBD1. Trimming at V came to 0 bases and at J to 6 bases, leaving 10 bases not matched to a gene. This CDR3 comprises 16 residues. The germline V gene encodes CDR1 SGHRS and CDR2 YFSETQ. The CDR3 here is CASSLEGSRGHHGYTF. The DNA of the CDR3 is TGCGCCAGCAGCTTGGAGGGTAGCAGGGGGCACCATGGCTACACCTTC. The complete variable domain, with remaining parts taken from reference TRBV5-1 and TRBJ1-2, reads KAGVTQTPRYLIKTRGQQVTLSCSPISGHRSVSWYQQTPGQGLQFLFEYFSETQRNKGNFPGRFSGRQFSNSRSEMNVSTLELGDSALYLCASSLEGSRGHHGYTFGSGTRLTVV.

The chain links TRBV27 to TRBJ2-1; TRBD2 aligns across 8 bases. This CDR3 contains 15 residues. Trimming cost V 3 bases and J 6 bases; bases outside gene matches: 7. CDR1 is MNHEY and CDR2 is SMNVEV in the germline V gene (reference sequence). The CDR3 DNA sequence: TGTGCCAGCAGTTTTAGCGGGAATATGCGCAATGAGCAGTTCTTC. Its translation is CASSFSGNMRNEQFF.

Note on this clone: The same CDR3 also results from other DNA sequences found in this sample. The genes are TRBV11-2 and TRBJ2-7; D could derive from TRBD1 or TRBD2 (5 bases each). Trimming left V 5 bases short and J 4 bases short, with 12 bases between. CDR1 SGHAT and CDR2 FQNNGV come from the germline V gene. The CDR3 is made up of 13 amino acids. Here the CDR3 DNA reads TGTGCCAGCAGCCTTGGGACGACGTACGAGCAGTACTTC. As protein: CASSLGTTYEQYF.

This clone was recorded once. V and J are TRBV2 and TRBJ2-3, with D maybe TRBD2 (6 bases). There are 16 residues in the CDR3. Germline CDR1 reads SNHLY; CDR2 reads FYNNEI. V gave up 0 bases and J gave up 5 bases, with 15 bases separating them. As DNA, the CDR3 is TGTGCCAGCAGTGAAGCGTTGGAGGGCGGAGGAGATACGCAGTATTTT. This encodes CASSEALEGGGDTQYF.

The chain carries TRBV4-1 and TRBJ1-5; the match to TRBD1 covers 9 bases. Losses at the gene ends were 1 base for V and 1 base for J; bases not matched to a gene: 5. CDR1 is MGHRA and CDR2 is YSYEKL in the germline V gene. This CDR3 is 17 amino acids long. CDR3: CASSQVPGQGSNQPQHF. The CDR3 nucleotides read TGCGCCAGCAGCCAAGTCCCAGGACAGGGGAGCAATCAGCCCCAGCATTTT.

CDR3 sequence (DNA): TGTGCCAGCAGCGTAGACGGGACAGCCAAAGAAAAACTGTTTTTT. Encoded protein: CASSVDGTAKEKLFF. The V call is TRBV9, the J call TRBJ1-4; 7 nucleotides match TRBD1. CDR1 and CDR2 from the germline V gene are SGDLS and YYNGEE. Trimming removed 0 bases from V and 8 bases from J; junction bases left unmatched: 7. This CDR3 region has 15 residues.

This chain uses TRBV5-4 with TRBJ1-2; D is undetermined. This CDR3 is built from 14 residues. Germline lookup yields CDR1 SGHNT and CDR2 YYREEE (reference sequence). The ends were cut back, 1 base at V and 4 bases at J, with 11 bases in the middle. The CDR3 nucleotides read TGTGCCAGCAGCTTGCCCGAGTGGGGCTATGGCTACACCTTC. It is translated as CASSLPEWGYGYTF.

This rearrangement joins TRBV29-1 to TRBJ1-1; 9 bases map to TRBD1. Germline CDR1 reads SQVTM; CDR2 reads ANQGSEA. This CDR3 comprises 13 residues. V trimming: 6 bases; J trimming: 3 bases; junction bases outside the gene matches: 5. For the CDR3, the DNA is TGCAGCGTCGGGGGACAGGGTTACACTGAAGCTTTCTTT. Its protein is CSVGGQGYTEAFF.